This TCR beta chain stems from a study of memory CD4+ T cells and cytomegalovirus serostatus. Overall study: Of the healthy Belgian adults, 9 or 10 were CMV seropositive and 24 seronegative.

Study-wide results and limits: Suggested: most of the CMV-linked TCR signature lies in CD4+ memory cells. CD4+ memory repertoires contained about two fifths of the roughly 160 reported CMV TCRbeta sequences.

Methods used by the authors: After removing out-of-frame reads, around 2,000,000 distinct TCRbeta sequences remained. Profiled with immunoSEQ multiplex PCR; TCRdb holds only in-frame clones, not every one. V and J calls and clone size are as listed in that table; D and trimming were resolved from the DNA. The table lists about 44,000 clones, more than 65% of them singletons. This clone was observed a handful of times. Its antigen remains unidentified. Trimming took off 3 bases at V and 6 bases at J, with 14 bases between the two ends. The CDR3 is 14 residues long. Germline assignment: CDR1 SGHAT and CDR2 FQNNGV. The sort gate was single viable CD3+CD4+CD8-CD45RO+ cells for memory CD4+ T cells.

This TCR derives from an adult in good health and CMV-seronegative. The J gene is TRBJ1-1, the V gene TRBV11-2, with D unresolved. The specimen was memory CD4+ T cells from blood. The CDR3 DNA sequence: TGTGCCAGCAGCTTCCAGACTAGAAGGGCTGAAGCTTTCTTT. Its translation is CASSFQTRRAEAFF.